This record concerns one T cell receptor (beta chain) sequence. Per the study methods: Estimation of nucleated cell counts relied on the amplification of reference gene primers. Some clones are missing from TCRdb's copy, which holds only in-frame ones; the method was immunoSEQ multiplex PCR. V and J calls and clone size come straight from that table; D and trimming were deduced from the DNA. The data contain 70,000 or so clones, 70% to 75% of them singletons. These data belong to a study of blood T cell repertoires in COVID-19. As for the study in general: The samples span acute and convalescent COVID-19 from the United States, Italy and Spain. T cells, B-cell-depleted T cells, or PBMCs supplied cDNA or gDNA.

CDR1 is LNHDA and CDR2 is SQIVND in the germline V gene (reference sequence). The CDR3 length is 13 residues. The V segment lost 4 bases and the J segment 4 bases; nucleotides outside the gene matches: 0. V and J are TRBV19 and TRBJ2-5; TRBD1 matches 10 bases. The clonotype originates from a man between 65 and 85 years old with acute or convalescent COVID-19. The sequenced sample was peripheral blood. Written as DNA, the CDR3 is TGTGCCAGTAGTAGACAGGGGGCAGAGACCCAGTACTTC. Translated, it gives CASSRQGAETQYF.